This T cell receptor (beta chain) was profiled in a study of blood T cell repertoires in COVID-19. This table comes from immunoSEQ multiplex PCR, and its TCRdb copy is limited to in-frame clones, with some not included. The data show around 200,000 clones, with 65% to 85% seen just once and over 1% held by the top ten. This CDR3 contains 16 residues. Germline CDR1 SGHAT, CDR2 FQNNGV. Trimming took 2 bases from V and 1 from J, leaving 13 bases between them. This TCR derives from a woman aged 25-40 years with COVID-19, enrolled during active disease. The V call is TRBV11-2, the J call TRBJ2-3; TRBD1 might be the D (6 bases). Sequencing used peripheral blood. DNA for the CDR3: TGTGCCAGCAGCTTACAGGGGAACCCTCGCACAGATACGCAGTATTTT. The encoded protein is CASSLQGNPRTDTQYF.